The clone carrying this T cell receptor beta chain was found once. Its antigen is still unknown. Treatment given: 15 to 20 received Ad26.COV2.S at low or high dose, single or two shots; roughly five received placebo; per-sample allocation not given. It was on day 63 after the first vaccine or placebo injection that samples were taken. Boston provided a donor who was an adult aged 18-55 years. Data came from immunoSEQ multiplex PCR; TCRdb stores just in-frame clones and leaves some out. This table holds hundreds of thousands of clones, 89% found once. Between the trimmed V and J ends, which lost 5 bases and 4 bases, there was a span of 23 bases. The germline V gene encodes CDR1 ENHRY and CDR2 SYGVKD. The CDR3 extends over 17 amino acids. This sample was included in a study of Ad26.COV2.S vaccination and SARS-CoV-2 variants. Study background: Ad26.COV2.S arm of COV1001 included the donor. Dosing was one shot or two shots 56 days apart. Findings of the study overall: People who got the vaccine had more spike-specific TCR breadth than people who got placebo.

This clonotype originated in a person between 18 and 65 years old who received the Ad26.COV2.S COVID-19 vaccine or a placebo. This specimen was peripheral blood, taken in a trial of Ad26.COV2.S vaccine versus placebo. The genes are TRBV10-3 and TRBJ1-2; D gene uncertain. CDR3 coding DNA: TGTGCCATCAGTTTATCGGGCCGAACCATTCCCCTCTATGGCTACACCTTC. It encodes CAISLSGRTIPLYGYTF.